Listed below are T cell receptor beta chains from one sample, sequenced in a study of identical twins. MiXCR, applied by TCRdb to the 5' RACE reads, yields one record per CDR3 protein. The sample has some 440,000 distinct CDR3 sequences, roughly 26% seen once. These sequences were also reported in another study, on T cells expressing NK-cell markers.

Material: CD4+ T cells sorted from blood. Receptors originate from a woman between 18 and 30 years old in good health. Both conserved end residues are part of each CDR3. D genes are given only for firm matches. Size is omitted from some rows. Given values are once, few, many or a class for expanded clones.

few	TRBV11-2	-	TRBJ2-5	CASSLGVRETQYF	TGTGCCAGCAGCTTGGGGGTTCGGGAGACCCAGTACTTC
few	TRBV15	-	TRBJ2-1	CATSRDTRNNEQFF	TGTGCCACCAGCAGAGATACCAGGAACAATGAGCAGTTCTTC
few	TRBV5-1	-	TRBJ1-1	CASSFNGNTEAFF	TGCGCCAGCAGCTTTAACGGGAACACTGAAGCTTTCTTT
-	TRBV5-1	TRBD1	TRBJ1-5	CASSITGTGNQPQHF	TGCGCCAGCAGCATAACCGGGACAGGGAATCAGCCCCAGCATTTT
-	TRBV20-1	TRBD1	TRBJ2-5	CSASDRGQETQYF	TGCAGTGCTTCCGACAGGGGGCAAGAGACCCAGTACTTC
few	TRBV12-5	TRBD1	TRBJ2-5	CASRTGAQETQYF	TGTGCTAGTCGGACAGGGGCACAAGAGACCCAGTACTTC
many	TRBV20-1	TRBD2	TRBJ2-1	CSASSGLAGRNEQFF	TGCAGTGCTAGCTCGGGACTAGCGGGCAGGAATGAGCAGTTCTTC
-	TRBV5-1	TRBD1	TRBJ2-7	CASSLAGRTGSSYEQYF	TGCGCCAGCAGCTTGGCCGGTCGGACAGGGAGCTCCTACGAGCAGTACTTC
few	TRBV12-3/TRBV12-4	-	TRBJ1-1	CASSFTGRGGKNTEAFF	TGTGCCAGCAGTTTTACAGGGAGAGGGGGGAAGAACACTGAAGCTTTCTTT
-	TRBV20-1	-	TRBJ1-1	CSASGENTEAFF	TGCAGTGCTAGCGGAGAGAACACTGAAGCTTTCTTT
few	TRBV12-3/TRBV12-4	TRBD2	TRBJ2-7	CASSIAGGRYEQYF	TGTGCCAGCAGTATAGCGGGGGGGCGGTACGAGCAGTACTTC
few	TRBV9	TRBD1	TRBJ1-5	CASSPSTGLIGNQPQHF	TGTGCCAGCAGCCCCTCGACAGGGTTGATAGGCAATCAGCCCCAGCATTTT
-	TRBV20-1	-	TRBJ2-7	CSAIRSEQYF	TGCAGTGCTATAAGAAGCGAGCAGTACTTC
-	TRBV7-2	TRBD2	TRBJ2-3	CASSWAGDSDTQYF	TGTGCCAGCAGCTGGGCGGGAGACTCAGATACGCAGTATTTT
-	TRBV3-1	TRBD2	TRBJ2-5	CASSRLRGEETQYF	TGTGCCAGCAGCCGTTTGCGGGGGGAAGAGACCCAGTACTTC
few	TRBV12-3/TRBV12-4	-	TRBJ2-4	CASSRLKPAKNIQYF	TGTGCCAGCAGCCGCCTCAAACCAGCCAAAAACATTCAGTACTTC
-	TRBV20-1	TRBD2	TRBJ2-3	CSAGTASGGVADTQYF	TGCAGTGCTGGAACCGCTAGCGGGGGGGTCGCAGATACGCAGTATTTT
-	TRBV6-5	TRBD2	TRBJ2-5	CASSSVAGVHEKTQYF	TGTGCCAGCAGTTCGGTAGCGGGAGTCCATGAGAAGACCCAGTACTTC
-	TRBV5-1	TRBD2	TRBJ2-3	CASRPSGSSTDTQYF	TGCGCCAGCAGACCAAGCGGGAGTAGCACAGATACGCAGTATTTT
few	TRBV20-1	-	TRBJ2-7	CSARGISYEQYF	TGCAGTGCTAGAGGGATATCCTACGAGCAGTACTTC
-	TRBV20-1	-	TRBJ1-2	CSAQAGPAGGYTF	TGCAGTGCCCAAGCTGGACCCGCGGGGGGCTACACCTTC
many	TRBV20-1	-	TRBJ1-6	CSARESRADSPLHF	TGCAGTGCTAGAGAGTCCAGGGCCGATTCACCCCTCCACTTT
-	TRBV20-1	-	TRBJ2-1	CSASSFSLYNEQFF	TGCAGTGCTAGCTCCTTCTCACTCTACAATGAGCAGTTCTTC
-	TRBV20-1	TRBD2	TRBJ2-5	CSAPSLAVQETQYF	TGCAGTGCTCCGTCACTAGCGGTCCAAGAGACCCAGTACTTC
few	TRBV3-1	-	TRBJ2-7	CASSQTTVSYEQYF	TGTGCCAGCAGCCAGACAACCGTATCCTACGAGCAGTACTTC
few	TRBV5-1	TRBD1	TRBJ1-1	CASSLGQPGTEAFF	TGCGCCAGCAGCCTGGGACAGCCAGGGACTGAAGCTTTCTTT
-	TRBV20-1	-	TRBJ1-4	CSASRDGTNEKLFF	TGCAGTGCTAGCCGAGACGGGACTAATGAAAAACTGTTTTTT
-	TRBV3-1	-	TRBJ2-7	CASSPPRREWNEQYF	TGTGCCAGCAGCCCACCGAGGAGGGAGTGGAACGAGCAGTACTTC
-	TRBV12-3/TRBV12-4	-	TRBJ2-2	CASSLPGGVTGELFF	TGTGCCAGCAGTTTACCAGGGGGGGTCACCGGGGAGCTGTTTTTT
few	TRBV7-2	TRBD2	TRBJ2-3	CASSNRVAGGPDTQYF	TGTGCCAGCAGCAACCGTGTAGCGGGCGGACCAGATACGCAGTATTTT
-	TRBV12-3/TRBV12-4	-	TRBJ1-2	CASSLGENYGYTF	TGTGCCAGCAGTTTAGGGGAGAACTATGGCTACACCTTC
few	TRBV6-1	-	TRBJ1-4	CASIDATVNEKLFF	TGTGCCAGCATAGATGCGACAGTCAATGAAAAACTGTTTTTT
-	TRBV7-9	-	TRBJ1-2	CASSPQGRQYGYTF	TGTGCCAGCAGCCCACAGGGACGTCAGTATGGCTACACCTTC
-	TRBV12-3/TRBV12-4	TRBD2	TRBJ2-7	CASSVLRGSSYEQYF	TGTGCCAGCAGTGTTTTGCGGGGGAGCTCCTACGAGCAGTACTTC
few	TRBV5-1	-	TRBJ2-2	CASSAGGLYGTGELFF	TGCGCCAGCAGCGCGGGTGGTTTGTATGGTACCGGGGAGCTGTTTTTT
-	TRBV5-1	TRBD1	TRBJ2-1	CASSLVGTGVNEQFF	TGCGCCAGCAGCTTGGTGGGGACAGGGGTCAATGAGCAGTTCTTC
-	TRBV20-1	-	TRBJ2-7	CSAGPDYEQYF	TGCAGTGCGGGACCTGACTACGAGCAGTACTTC
few	TRBV18	-	TRBJ1-5	CASSPGYNQPQHF	TGTGCCAGCTCACCAGGGTACAATCAGCCCCAGCATTTT